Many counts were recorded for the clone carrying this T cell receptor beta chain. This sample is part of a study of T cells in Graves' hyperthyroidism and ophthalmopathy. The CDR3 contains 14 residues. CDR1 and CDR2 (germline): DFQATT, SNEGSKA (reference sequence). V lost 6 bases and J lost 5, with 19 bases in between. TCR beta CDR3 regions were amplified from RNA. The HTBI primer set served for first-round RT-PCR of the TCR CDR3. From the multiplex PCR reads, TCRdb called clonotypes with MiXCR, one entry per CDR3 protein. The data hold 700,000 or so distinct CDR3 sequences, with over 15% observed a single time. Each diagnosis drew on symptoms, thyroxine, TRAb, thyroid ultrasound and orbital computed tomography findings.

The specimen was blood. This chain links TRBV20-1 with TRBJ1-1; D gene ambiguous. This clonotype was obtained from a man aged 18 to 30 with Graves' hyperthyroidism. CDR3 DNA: TGCAGTGCGCCAAAGGGAGGTACGAGTACTGAAGCTTTCTTT. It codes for CSAPKGGTSTEAFF.